A selection of T cell receptor beta chains follows, all from one sample in a study of blood T cell repertoires in COVID-19. The data were produced by immunoSEQ multiplex PCR, yet TCRdb's version contains in-frame clones alone and is incomplete. The table has approximately 300,000 clones, around 92% seen once. Material: peripheral blood. These receptors came from a man aged 18 to 29 who had recovered from COVID-19. Each CDR3 is given with its conserved first and last residue. D genes are given only for firm matches. Clone size is given for some rows only: seen once, a few or many times, or a class if the clone is expanded.

j_call clone_size v_call d_call cdr3_aa cdr3_nt
TRBJ2-7 . TRBV29-1 TRBD2 CSVAGGGRYEQYF TGCAGCGTTGCCGGCGGGGGTCGCTACGAGCAGTACTTC
TRBJ2-3 . TRBV15 . CATSRDISDTQYF TGTGCCACCAGCAGAGATATTTCGGATACGCAGTATTTT
TRBJ1-6 . TRBV7-2 TRBD1 CASSFLQGVADSPLHF TGTGCCAGCAGCTTCCTACAGGGGGTAGCCGATTCACCCCTCCACTTT
TRBJ1-6 few TRBV11-2 TRBD1 CASSQLTGAAYNSPLHF TGTGCCAGCAGCCAGCTGACAGGGGCTGCCTACAATTCACCCCTCCACTTT
TRBJ1-1 . TRBV19 TRBD1 CASSRGTGRGTEAFF TGTGCCAGTAGTAGGGGGACAGGGAGAGGTACTGAAGCTTTCTTT
TRBJ2-2 . TRBV27 TRBD1 CASFGQGATANTGELFF TGTGCCAGCTTTGGGCAGGGGGCTACCGCGAACACCGGGGAGCTGTTTTTT
TRBJ2-1 . TRBV6-5 . CASSMNPRRNEQFF TGTGCCAGCAGTATGAATCCCAGGCGAAATGAGCAGTTCTTC
TRBJ1-5 . TRBV21-1 . CASATGGNQPQHF TGTGCCAGCGCTACAGGGGGCAATCAGCCCCAGCATTTT
TRBJ1-2 . TRBV12-5 TRBD1 CASGTGQWREYYGYTF TGTGCTAGTGGTACGGGACAGTGGAGAGAATACTATGGCTACACCTTC
TRBJ2-1 . TRBV6-1 . CASSEVEAEYNEQFF TGTGCCAGCAGTGAAGTTGAAGCGGAGTACAATGAGCAGTTCTTC
TRBJ2-1 . TRBV4-1 . CASSQAGKGDEQFF TGCGCCAGCAGCCAAGCGGGAAAGGGCGATGAGCAGTTCTTC